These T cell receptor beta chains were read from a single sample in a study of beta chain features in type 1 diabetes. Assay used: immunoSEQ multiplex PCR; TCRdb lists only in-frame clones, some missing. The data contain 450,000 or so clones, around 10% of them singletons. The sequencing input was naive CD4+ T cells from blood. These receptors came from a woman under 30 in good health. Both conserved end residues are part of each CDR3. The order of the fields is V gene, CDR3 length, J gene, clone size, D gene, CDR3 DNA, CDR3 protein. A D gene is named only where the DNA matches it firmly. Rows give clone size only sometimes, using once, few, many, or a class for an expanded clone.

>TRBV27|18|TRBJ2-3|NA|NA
TGTGCCAGCACCTCCCTCGGACTGGGGGGCCGGGGGTTGGATACGCAGTATTTT
CASTSLGLGGRGLDTQYF
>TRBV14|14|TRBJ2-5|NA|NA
TGTGCCAGCAGCCAATTGGGGCATCAAGAGACCCAGTACTTC
CASSQLGHQETQYF
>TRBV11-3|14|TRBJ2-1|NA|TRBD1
TGTGCCAGCAGCTTCAGACAGGGTCGGAATGAGCAGTTCTTC
CASSFRQGRNEQFF
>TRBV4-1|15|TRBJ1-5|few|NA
TGCGCCAGCAGCCCGAGCCAGCGGAGCAATCAGCCCCAGCATTTT
CASSPSQRSNQPQHF
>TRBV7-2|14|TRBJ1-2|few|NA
TGTGCCAGCAGACTGGACGCGTTAAACTATGGCTACACCTTC
CASRLDALNYGYTF
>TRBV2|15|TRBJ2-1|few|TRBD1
TGTGCCAGCAGCCCGGACAGGGGGCGCTACAATGAGCAGTTCTTC
CASSPDRGRYNEQFF
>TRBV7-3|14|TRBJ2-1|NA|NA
TGTGCCAGCAGCAGGGGCGACTTCTACAATGAGCAGTTCTTC
CASSRGDFYNEQFF
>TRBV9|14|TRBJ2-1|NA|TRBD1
TGTGCCAGCAGCGTTCGGACAGGCTACAATGAGCAGTTCTTC
CASSVRTGYNEQFF
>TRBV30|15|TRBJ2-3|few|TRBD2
TGTGCCTGGAGTTTCAGCGGGAGCCGGAGGGATACGCAGTATTTT
CAWSFSGSRRDTQYF
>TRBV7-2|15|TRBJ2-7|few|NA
TGTGCCAGCAGCTTCTCCGGGGCCATCTCCTACGAGCAGTACTTC
CASSFSGAISYEQYF
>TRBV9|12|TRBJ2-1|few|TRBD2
TGTGCCAGCAGCGCTAGCGGACGTGAGCAGTTCTTC
CASSASGREQFF
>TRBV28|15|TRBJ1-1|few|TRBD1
TGTGCCAGCAGTATACGGGGACAGAGGAACACTGAAGCTTTCTTT
CASSIRGQRNTEAFF
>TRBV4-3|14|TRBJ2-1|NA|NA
TGCGCCAGCAGTAGGGTCTCGAGCGGGAATGAGCAGTTCTTC
CASSRVSSGNEQFF
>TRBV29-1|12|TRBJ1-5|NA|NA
TGCAGCGTTGGAGGGCACAATCAGCCCCAGCATTTT
CSVGGHNQPQHF
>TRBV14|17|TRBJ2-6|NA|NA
TGTGCCAGCAGCCAAGGGGTGAGGAGGTCTGGGGCCAACGTCCTGACTTTC
CASSQGVRRSGANVLTF
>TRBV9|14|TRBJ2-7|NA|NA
TGTGCCAGCAGCGTAGCAACATGGGGCTACGAGCAGTACTTC
CASSVATWGYEQYF
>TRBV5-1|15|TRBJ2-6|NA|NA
TGCGCCAGCAGCTTGCCGGACTCTGGGGCCAACGTCCTGACTTTC
CASSLPDSGANVLTF
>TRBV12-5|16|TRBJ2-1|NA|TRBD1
TGTGCTAGTGGTTTGGGGTACAGGGGGTCCTACAATGAGCAGTTCTTC
CASGLGYRGSYNEQFF
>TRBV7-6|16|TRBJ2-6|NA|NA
TGTGCCAGCAGCTTAGGTCAAGGCGTTGAGGCCAACGTCCTGACTTTC
CASSLGQGVEANVLTF
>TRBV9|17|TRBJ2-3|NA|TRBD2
TGTGCCAGCAGCGTAGGCGGGGGGGTTCTTAGCACAGATACGCAGTATTTT
CASSVGGGVLSTDTQYF
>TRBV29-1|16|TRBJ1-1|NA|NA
TGCAGCGTTTCTATGTATCAGATAAAAATGAACACTGAAGCTTTCTTT
CSVSMYQIKMNTEAFF
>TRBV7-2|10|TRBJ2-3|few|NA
TGTGCCAGCGGAGGGGATACGCAGTATTTT
CASGGDTQYF
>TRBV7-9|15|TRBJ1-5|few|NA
TGTGCCAGCAGCGATCTTGGGGGTAGCAATCAGCCCCAGCATTTT
CASSDLGGSNQPQHF
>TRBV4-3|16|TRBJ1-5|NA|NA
TGCGCCAGCAGCCAAGATGTGGTAAGGGGTGGACAGCCCCAGCATTTT
CASSQDVVRGGQPQHF
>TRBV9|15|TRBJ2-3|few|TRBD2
TGTGCCAGCAGCTACCGGACTAGCTCGGCGGATACGCAGTATTTT
CASSYRTSSADTQYF
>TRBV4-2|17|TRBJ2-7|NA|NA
TGTGCCAGCAGCCAAGATTTCCCTTGGGGGGAGGTGGACGAGCAGTACTTC
CASSQDFPWGEVDEQYF
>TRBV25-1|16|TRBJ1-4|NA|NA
TGTGCCAGCAGTGAATATCGGGGGGCTCTGTCTGAAAAACTGTTTTTT
CASSEYRGALSEKLFF
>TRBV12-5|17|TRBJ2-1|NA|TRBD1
TGTGCTAGTGGTTTCGATTACGGGACAGGGTACTACAATGAGCAGTTCTTC
CASGFDYGTGYYNEQFF
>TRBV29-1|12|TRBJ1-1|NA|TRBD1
TGCAGCGTGGACCCAGGGGGCACTGAAGCTTTCTTT
CSVDPGGTEAFF
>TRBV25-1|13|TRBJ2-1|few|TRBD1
TGTGCCAGCGTACACAGGGGTGGCAATGAGCAGTTCTTC
CASVHRGGNEQFF
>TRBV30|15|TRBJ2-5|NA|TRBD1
TGTGCCTACCTAACCGGGACAGGGGTTAAAGAGACCCAGTACTTC
CAYLTGTGVKETQYF
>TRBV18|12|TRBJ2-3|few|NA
TGTGCCAGCTCACCACCGACGGATACGCAGTATTTT
CASSPPTDTQYF
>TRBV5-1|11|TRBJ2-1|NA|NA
TGCGCCAGCAGCAAAGAGGATGAGCAGTTCTTC
CASSKEDEQFF
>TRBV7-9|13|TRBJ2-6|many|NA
TGTGCCAGCAGCTTTGGTGGGGCCAACGTCCTGACTTTC
CASSFGGANVLTF
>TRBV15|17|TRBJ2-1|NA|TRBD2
TGTGCCACCAGCAGAGAAGGGAGACTAGCGGGGGGCAATGAGCAGTTCTTC
CATSREGRLAGGNEQFF
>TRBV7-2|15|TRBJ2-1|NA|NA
TGTGCCAGCAGCTTGGGAGCGATGGCCTACAATGAGCAGTTCTTC
CASSLGAMAYNEQFF
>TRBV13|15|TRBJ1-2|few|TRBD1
TGTGCCAGCAGCCCCGACCGACAGGGAGAATATGGCTACACCTTC
CASSPDRQGEYGYTF
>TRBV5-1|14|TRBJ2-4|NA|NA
TGCGCCAGCAGCTTGGATCAGGGAGGAAACATTCAGTACTTC
CASSLDQGGNIQYF
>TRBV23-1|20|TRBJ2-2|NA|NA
TGCGCCAGCAGTCACGTGTCCGAGCCAGAGCCACCCCTGGACACCGGGGAGCTGTTTTTT
CASSHVSEPEPPLDTGELFF
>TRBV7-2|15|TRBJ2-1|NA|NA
TGTGCCAGCAGCTCTAGCGCACGACTAGTCAATGAGCAGTTCTTC
CASSSSARLVNEQFF
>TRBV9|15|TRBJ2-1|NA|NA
TGTGCCAGCAGCGTAGAGGGGGATTCCTACAATGAGCAGTTCTTC
CASSVEGDSYNEQFF
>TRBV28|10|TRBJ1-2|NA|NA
TGTGCCAGCACCAACTATGGCTACACCTTC
CASTNYGYTF
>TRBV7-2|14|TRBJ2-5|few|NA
TGTGCCAGCAGCTCCAGGGGTGGAGGAGAGACCCAGTACTTC
CASSSRGGGETQYF
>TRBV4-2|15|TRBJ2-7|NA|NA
TGTGCCAGCAGCCAAGGGGACGGGCCCTCCTACGAGCAGTACTTC
CASSQGDGPSYEQYF
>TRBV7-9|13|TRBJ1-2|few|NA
TGTGCCAGCAGCTTAGATATGGGTCCTGGCTACACCTTC
CASSLDMGPGYTF
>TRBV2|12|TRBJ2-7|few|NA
TGTGCCAGCAGTGACAGGTCCTTCGAGCAGTACTTC
CASSDRSFEQYF
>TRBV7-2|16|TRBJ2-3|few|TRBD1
TGTGCCAGCAGCCCCCGGACAGGGGGACGAACAGATACGCAGTATTTT
CASSPRTGGRTDTQYF
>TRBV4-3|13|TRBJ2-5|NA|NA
TGCGCCAGCAGCCACGGCCCGGTCGAGACCCAGTACTTC
CASSHGPVETQYF
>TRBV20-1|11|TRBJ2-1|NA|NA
TGCAGTGCTAGCCAGTCTGTTGAGCAGTTCTTC
CSASQSVEQFF
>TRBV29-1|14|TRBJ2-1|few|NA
TGCAGCGTTGAGACGGCGGCAGCCTACAATGAGCAGTTCTTC
CSVETAAAYNEQFF
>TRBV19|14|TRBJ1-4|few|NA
TGTGCCAGTACCAGGAGGCAGGGGAATGAAAAACTGTTTTTT
CASTRRQGNEKLFF
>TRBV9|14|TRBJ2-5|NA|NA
TGTGCCAGCAGCCAGGGAGGGGGCCCCGGGGCCCAGTACTTC
CASSQGGGPGAQYF
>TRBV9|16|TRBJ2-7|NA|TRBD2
TGTGCCAGCAGCGTAGGAGCGGGAGGGATTCCCTACGAGCAGTACTTC
CASSVGAGGIPYEQYF
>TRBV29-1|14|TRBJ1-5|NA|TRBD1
TGCAGCGCTGGGGGACAGTATAGCAATCAGCCCCAGCATTTT
CSAGGQYSNQPQHF